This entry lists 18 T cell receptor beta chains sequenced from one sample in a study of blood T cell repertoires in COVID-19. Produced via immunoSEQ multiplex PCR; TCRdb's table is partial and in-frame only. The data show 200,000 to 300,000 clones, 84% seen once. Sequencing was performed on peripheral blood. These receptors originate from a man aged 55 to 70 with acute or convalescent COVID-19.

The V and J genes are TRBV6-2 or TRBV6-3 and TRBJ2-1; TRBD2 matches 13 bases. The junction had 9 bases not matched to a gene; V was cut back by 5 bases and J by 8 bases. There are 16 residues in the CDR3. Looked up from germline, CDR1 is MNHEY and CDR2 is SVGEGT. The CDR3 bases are TGTGCCAGCAGTGCCCAACTAGCGGGAGGGCGCCATGAGCAGTTCTTC. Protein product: CASSAQLAGGRHEQFF.

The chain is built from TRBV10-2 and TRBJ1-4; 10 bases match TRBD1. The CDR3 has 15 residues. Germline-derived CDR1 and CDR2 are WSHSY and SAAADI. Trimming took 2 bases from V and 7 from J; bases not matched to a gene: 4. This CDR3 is CASSEQGTGVEKLFF. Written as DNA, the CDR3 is TGCGCCAGCAGTGAGCAGGGGACAGGGGTTGAAAAACTGTTTTTT.

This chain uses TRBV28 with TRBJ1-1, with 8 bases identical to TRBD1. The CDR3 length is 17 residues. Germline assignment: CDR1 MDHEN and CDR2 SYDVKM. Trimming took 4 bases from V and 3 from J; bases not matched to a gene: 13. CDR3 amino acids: CASSYRYPTGGDTEAFF. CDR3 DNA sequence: TGTGCCAGCAGTTACCGATACCCTACAGGGGGAGACACTGAAGCTTTCTTT.

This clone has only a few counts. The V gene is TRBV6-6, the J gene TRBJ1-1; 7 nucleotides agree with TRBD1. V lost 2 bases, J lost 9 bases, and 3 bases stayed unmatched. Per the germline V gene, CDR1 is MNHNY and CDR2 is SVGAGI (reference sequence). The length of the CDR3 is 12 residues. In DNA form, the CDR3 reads TGTGCCAGCAGTTACACACAGGGGCAAGCTTTCTTT. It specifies CASSYTQGQAFF.

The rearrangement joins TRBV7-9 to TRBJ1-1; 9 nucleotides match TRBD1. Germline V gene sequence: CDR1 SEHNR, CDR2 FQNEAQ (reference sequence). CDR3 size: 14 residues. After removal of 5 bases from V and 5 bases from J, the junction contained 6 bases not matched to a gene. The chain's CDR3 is CASSVQGAGTEAFF. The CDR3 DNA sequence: TGTGCCAGCAGCGTACAGGGGGCAGGGACTGAAGCTTTCTTT.

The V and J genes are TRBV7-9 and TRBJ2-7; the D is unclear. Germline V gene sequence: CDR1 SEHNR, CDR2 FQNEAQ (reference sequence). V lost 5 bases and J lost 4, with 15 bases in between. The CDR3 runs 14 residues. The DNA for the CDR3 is TGTGCCAGCAGCACGCCACTTGAACCATACGAGCAGTACTTC. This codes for CASSTPLEPYEQYF.

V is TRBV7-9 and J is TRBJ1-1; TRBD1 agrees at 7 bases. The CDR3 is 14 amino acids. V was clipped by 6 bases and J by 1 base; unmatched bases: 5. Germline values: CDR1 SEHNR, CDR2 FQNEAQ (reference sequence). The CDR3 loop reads CASRRRQGNTEAFF. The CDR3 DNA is TGTGCCAGCAGACGTCGACAGGGGAACACTGAAGCTTTCTTT.

Here the CDR3 reads CASSFYGYTEAFF. In DNA form, the CDR3 reads TGTGCCAGCAGTTTTTATGGCTACACTGAAGCTTTCTTT. The rearrangement links TRBV12-3 or TRBV12-4 to TRBJ1-1, with D unresolved. CDR3 length equals 13 residues. V shed 3 bases and J shed 3 bases, with 8 bases lying between them.

CDR3 nucleotide sequence: TGTGCCAGCAGTTTATTTTCTCAGCGGGCTACCTACGAGCAGTACTTC. Its translation: CASSLFSQRATYEQYF. The genes are TRBV27 and TRBJ2-7; tentatively, D is TRBD2 (6 bases). Germline V gives CDR1 MNHEY, CDR2 SMNVEV (reference sequence). V gave up 1 base and J gave up 2 bases, with 15 bases separating them. CDR3 size: 16 residues.

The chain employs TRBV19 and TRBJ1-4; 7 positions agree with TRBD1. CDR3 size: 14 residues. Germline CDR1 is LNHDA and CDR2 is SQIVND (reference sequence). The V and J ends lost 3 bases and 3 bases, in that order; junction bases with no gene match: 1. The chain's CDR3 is CASSMGQPNEKLFF. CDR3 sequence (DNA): TGTGCCAGTAGTATGGGACAGCCTAATGAAAAACTGTTTTTT.

DNA of the CDR3: TGTGCCAGCAGTCCGCAACAGGGACCGCATGGCTACACCTTC. This encodes CASSPQQGPHGYTF. This chain joins TRBV28 and TRBJ1-2, with D possibly TRBD1 on 6 matching bases. With 5 bases removed from V and 6 bases from J, the gap between germline ends came to 16 bases. The CDR3 has 14 amino acids. CDR1 and CDR2 (germline): MDHEN, SYDVKM.

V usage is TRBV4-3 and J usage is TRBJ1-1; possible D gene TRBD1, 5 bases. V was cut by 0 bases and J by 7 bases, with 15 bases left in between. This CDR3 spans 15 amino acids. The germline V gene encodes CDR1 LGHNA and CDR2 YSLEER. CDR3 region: CASSQDGTAGGEAFF. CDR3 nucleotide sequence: TGCGCCAGCAGCCAAGATGGGACGGCGGGGGGTGAAGCTTTCTTT.

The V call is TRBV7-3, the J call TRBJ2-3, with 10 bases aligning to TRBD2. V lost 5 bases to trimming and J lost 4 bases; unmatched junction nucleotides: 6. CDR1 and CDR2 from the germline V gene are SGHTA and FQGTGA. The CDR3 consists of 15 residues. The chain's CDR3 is CASSLTSGHADTQYF. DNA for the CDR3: TGTGCCAGCAGCCTGACTAGCGGGCACGCAGATACGCAGTATTTT.

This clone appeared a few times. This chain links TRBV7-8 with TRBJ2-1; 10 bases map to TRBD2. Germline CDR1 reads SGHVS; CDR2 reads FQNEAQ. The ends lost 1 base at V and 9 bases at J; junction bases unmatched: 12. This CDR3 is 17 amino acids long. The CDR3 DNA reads TGTGCCAGCAGCTTAGGTTTTTCAGCGGGGGGGCCACGTGAGCAGTTCTTC. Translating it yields CASSLGFSAGGPREQFF.

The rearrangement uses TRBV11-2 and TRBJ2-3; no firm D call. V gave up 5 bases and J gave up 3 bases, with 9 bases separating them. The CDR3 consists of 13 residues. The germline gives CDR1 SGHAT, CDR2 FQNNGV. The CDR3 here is CASSPVGTDTQYF. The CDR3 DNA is TGTGCCAGCAGCCCAGTCGGGACAGATACGCAGTATTTT.

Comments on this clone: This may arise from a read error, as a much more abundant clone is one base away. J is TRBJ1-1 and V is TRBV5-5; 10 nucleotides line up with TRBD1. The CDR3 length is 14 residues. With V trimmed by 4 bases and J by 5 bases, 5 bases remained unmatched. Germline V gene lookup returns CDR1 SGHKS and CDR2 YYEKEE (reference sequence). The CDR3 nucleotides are TGTGCCAGCAGCCAGGGACAGGGGTGGACTGAAGCTTTCTTT. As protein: CASSQGQGWTEAFF.

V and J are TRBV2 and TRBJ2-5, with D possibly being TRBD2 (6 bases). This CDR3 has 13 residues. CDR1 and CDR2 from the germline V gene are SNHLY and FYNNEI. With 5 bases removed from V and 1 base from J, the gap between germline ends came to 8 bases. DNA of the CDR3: TGTGCCAGCAGTTGGGACTCCCAAGAGACCCAGTACTTC. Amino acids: CASSWDSQETQYF.

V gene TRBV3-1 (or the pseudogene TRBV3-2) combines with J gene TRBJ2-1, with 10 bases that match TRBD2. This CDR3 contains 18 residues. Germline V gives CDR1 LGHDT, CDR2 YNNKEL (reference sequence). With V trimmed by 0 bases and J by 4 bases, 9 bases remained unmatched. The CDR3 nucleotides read TGTGCCAGCAGCCAAGAAGGAGGTGATAGCGGGAGGTACAATGAGCAGTTCTTC. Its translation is CASSQEGGDSGRYNEQFF.